Here is one T cell receptor (beta chain) with its context. Its antigen is still unknown. This sample was taken from a study of cytomegalovirus exposure and HLA in healthy donors. Trimming took 1 base from V and 3 from J, leaving 13 bases between them. The CDR3 is 15 residues long. The germline gives CDR1 GTSNPN, CDR2 SVGIG (reference sequence). With 60 Vbeta and 13 Jbeta primers, the PCR was carried out. Assay used: immunoSEQ multiplex PCR; TCRdb lists only in-frame clones, some missing. The sample lists about 94,000 clones, nearly 80% occurring once. Study findings and constraints: For TCR beta chains, V- and J-gene trimming was later linked to a missense DCLRE1C variant. Whilst most TCR sequences proved rare, a subset of public TCRs occurred across many donors.

The TCR was taken from a woman aged 40 to 55 in good health and CMV-seronegative. This chain connects TRBV30 to TRBJ1-5, with D perhaps matching TRBD1 (5 bases). Sequenced input: PBMCs. The CDR3 spells CAWSDRLSHNQPQHF. The DNA of the CDR3 is TGTGCCTGGAGTGACAGGTTGTCCCACAATCAGCCCCAGCATTTT. The variable domain in full, completed from reference TRBV30 and TRBJ1-5, reads SQTIHQWPATLVQPVGSPLSLECTVEGTSNPNLYWYRQAAGRGLQLLFYSVGIGQISSEVPQNLSASRPQDRQFILSSKKLLLSDSGFYLCAWSDRLSHNQPQHFGDGTRLSIL.